The rows below give T cell receptor beta chains drawn from one sample of a study of CD8 T cell repertoires and HIV-1 epitope variants. The antigens these receptors bind are not known. TCRdb's copy holds only in-frame clones and misses some; the assay was immunoSEQ multiplex PCR. The data show about 3,000 clones, with about 69% seen just once and 40% to 45% held by the top ten. Sequenced input: cultured CD8+ T cells derived from PBMCs. These receptors all come from a male donor with HIV. The CDR3 runs from the conserved cysteine through the conserved F or W. Each record gives: CDR3 length, V gene, J gene, CDR3 protein.

15	TRBV19	TRBJ1-5	CASSIGDGSNQPQHF
12	TRBV19	TRBJ2-1	CASSFVAGEQFF
15	TRBV10-2	TRBJ2-7	CASSESSTPGDEQYF
16	TRBV5-3	TRBJ1-6	CARSRGQGESNSPLHF
14	TRBV7-2	TRBJ2-7	CASSLVVGTYEQYF
14	TRBV5-1	TRBJ2-7	CASSGGDLSYEQYF
14	TRBV6-5	TRBJ2-2	CASSAQGGTGELFF
12	TRBV7-9	TRBJ2-5	CASSLAQETQYF
14	TRBV7-9	TRBJ1-4	CASSLATSNEKLFF
12	TRBV2	TRBJ2-4	CASSDSKNIQYF
16	TRBV5-6	TRBJ2-7	CASSHTVGQLTYEQYF
15	TRBV11-2	TRBJ2-2	CASSLSEYGTGELFF
12	TRBV5-4	.	CASSLASYEQYF
13	TRBV28	TRBJ2-1	CASSHPPGNEQFF
18	TRBV19	TRBJ2-5	CASSIAQTTTRFQETQYF
13	TRBV5-6	TRBJ2-7	CASSKGQTYEQYF
13	TRBV27	TRBJ1-5	CASSQRGDQPQHF
11	TRBV5-1	TRBJ1-2	CASRGNYGYTF
18	TRBV4-1	TRBJ1-5	CASSQDPNRSLSNQPQHF
12	TRBV25-1	TRBJ1-5	CASSEMGQPQHF
14	TRBV6-5	TRBJ2-7	CASSLLQGQWEQYF
18	TRBV21-1	TRBJ1-6	CASGGKVATQHHNSPLHF
16	TRBV27	TRBJ2-7	CASSLSEGTVSYEQYF
16	TRBV28	TRBJ1-4	CASSLSDAGVGEKLFF
16	TRBV28	TRBJ2-1	CASSAVGGVPYNEQFF
15	TRBV5-1	TRBJ1-1	CASSFGPTGGTEAFF
15	TRBV5-1	TRBJ2-2	CASSTRRDVTGELFF
15	TRBV27	TRBJ1-4	CASSPWTDEDEKLFF
13	TRBV5-6	TRBJ1-3	CASGTGAGNTIYF
16	TRBV28	TRBJ1-2	CASSLLSRGGSPGYTF
15	TRBV4-3	TRBJ2-1	CASSQILAGDNEQFF
13	TRBV30	TRBJ1-3	CAWSFLGGNTIYF
16	TRBV14	TRBJ1-6	CASSQEWGAYNSPLHF
15	TRBV5-6	TRBJ1-1	CASSLEYREDTEAFF
15	TRBV2	TRBJ2-7	CASSEDVGDFHEQYF
14	TRBV14	TRBJ2-2	CASSLGWNTGELFF
13	TRBV27	TRBJ2-7	CASSLGDLYEQYF
17	TRBV5-8	TRBJ2-7	CASSPYDPDREYYEQYF
13	TRBV28	TRBJ2-7	CASSQGQGYEQYF
12	TRBV7-9	TRBJ2-7	CASSLSGAEQYF
15	TRBV7-2	TRBJ2-7	CASSLGDRPRDEQYF
16	TRBV5-4	TRBJ2-1	CASSLDSGRTGGEQFF
13	TRBV5-4	TRBJ2-2	CASSLVDTGELFF
14	TRBV5-6	TRBJ2-7	CASSFGDSTYEQYF
14	TRBV27	TRBJ2-7	CASSSDVSAYEQYF
14	TRBV27	TRBJ2-1	CASSLAGGGNEQFF
12	TRBV7-8	TRBJ1-2	CASSSGTGGYTF
15	TRBV9	TRBJ2-5	CASSPGLAGDGTQYF
12	TRBV5-5	TRBJ2-3	CASTLAGDTQYF